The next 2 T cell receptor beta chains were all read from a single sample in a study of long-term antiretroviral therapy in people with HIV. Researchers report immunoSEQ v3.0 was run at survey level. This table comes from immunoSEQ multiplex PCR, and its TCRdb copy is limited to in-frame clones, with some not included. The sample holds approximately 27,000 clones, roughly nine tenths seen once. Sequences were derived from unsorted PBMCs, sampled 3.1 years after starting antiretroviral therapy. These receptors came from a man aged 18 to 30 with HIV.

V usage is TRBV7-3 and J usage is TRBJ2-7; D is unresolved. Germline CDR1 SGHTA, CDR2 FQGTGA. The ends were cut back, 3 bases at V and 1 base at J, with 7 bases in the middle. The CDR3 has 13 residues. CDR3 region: CASSLSASYEQYF. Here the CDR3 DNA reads TGTGCCAGCAGCTTGTCGGCTTCCTACGAGCAGTACTTC.

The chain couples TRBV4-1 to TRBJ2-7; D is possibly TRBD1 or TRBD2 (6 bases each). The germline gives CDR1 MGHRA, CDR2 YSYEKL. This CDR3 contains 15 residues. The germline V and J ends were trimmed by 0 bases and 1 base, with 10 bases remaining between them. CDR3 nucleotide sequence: TGCGCCAGCAGCCAAGAACAGGGACTTTCCTACGAGCAGTACTTC. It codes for CASSQEQGLSYEQYF.